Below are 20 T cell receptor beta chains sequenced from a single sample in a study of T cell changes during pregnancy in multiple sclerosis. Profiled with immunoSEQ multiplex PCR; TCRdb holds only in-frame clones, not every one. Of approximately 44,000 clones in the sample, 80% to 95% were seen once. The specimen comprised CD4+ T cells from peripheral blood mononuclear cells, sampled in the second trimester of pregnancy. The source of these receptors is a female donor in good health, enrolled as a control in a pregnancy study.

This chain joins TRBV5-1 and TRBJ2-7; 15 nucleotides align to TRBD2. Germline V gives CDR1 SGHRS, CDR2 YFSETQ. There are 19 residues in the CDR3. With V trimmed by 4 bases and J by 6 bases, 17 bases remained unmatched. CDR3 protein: CASSPLRPGLAGGWGEQYF. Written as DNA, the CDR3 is TGCGCCAGCAGCCCCCTGAGGCCGGGACTAGCGGGAGGTTGGGGCGAGCAGTACTTC.

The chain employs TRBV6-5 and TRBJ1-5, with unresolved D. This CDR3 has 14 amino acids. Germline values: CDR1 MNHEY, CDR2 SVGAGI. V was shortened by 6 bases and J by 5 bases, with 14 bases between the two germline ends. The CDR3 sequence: CASSDGSVYQPQHF. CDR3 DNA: TGTGCCAGCAGCGACGGGTCTGTCTATCAGCCCCAGCATTTT.

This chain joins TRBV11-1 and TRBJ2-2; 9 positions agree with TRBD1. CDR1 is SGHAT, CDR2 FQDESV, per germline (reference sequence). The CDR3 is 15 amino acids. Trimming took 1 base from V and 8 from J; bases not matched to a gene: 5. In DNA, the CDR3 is TGTGCCAGCAGCTTAGGGGACAGGGACTATGGGGAGCTGTTTTTT. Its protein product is CASSLGDRDYGELFF.

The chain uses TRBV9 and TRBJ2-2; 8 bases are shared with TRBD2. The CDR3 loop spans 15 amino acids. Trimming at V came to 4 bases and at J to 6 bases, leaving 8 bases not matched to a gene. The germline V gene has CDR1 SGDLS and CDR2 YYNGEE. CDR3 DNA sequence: TGTGCCAGCAGCACGGCGGGGGGAGGTTCCGGGGAGCTGTTTTTT. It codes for CASSTAGGGSGELFF.

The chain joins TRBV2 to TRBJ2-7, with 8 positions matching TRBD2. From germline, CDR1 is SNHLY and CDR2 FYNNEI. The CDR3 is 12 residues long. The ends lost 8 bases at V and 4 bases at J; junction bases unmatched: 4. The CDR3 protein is CASVGLGYEQYF. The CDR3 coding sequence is TGTGCCAGCGTGGGACTAGGTTACGAGCAGTACTTC.

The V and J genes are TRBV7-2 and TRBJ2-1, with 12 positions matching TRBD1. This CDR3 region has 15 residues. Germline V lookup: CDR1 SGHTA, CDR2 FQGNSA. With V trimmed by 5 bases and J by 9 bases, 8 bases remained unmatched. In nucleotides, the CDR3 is TGTGCCAGCAGCGAAGGGACAGGGGGCTTTTTTGAGCAGTTCTTC. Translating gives CASSEGTGGFFEQFF.

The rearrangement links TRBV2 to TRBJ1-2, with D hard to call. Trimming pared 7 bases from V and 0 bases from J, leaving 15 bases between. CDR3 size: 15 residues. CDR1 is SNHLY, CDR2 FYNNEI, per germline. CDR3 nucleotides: TGTGCCAGCACCTTACGGGCGGAGGCTAACTATGGCTACACCTTC. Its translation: CASTLRAEANYGYTF.

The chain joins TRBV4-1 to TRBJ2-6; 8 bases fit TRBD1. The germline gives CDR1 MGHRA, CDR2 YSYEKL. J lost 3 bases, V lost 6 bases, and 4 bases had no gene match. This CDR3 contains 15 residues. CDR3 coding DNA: TGCGCCAGCAGGGACAGGGTTCGTGGGGCCAACGTCCTGACTTTC. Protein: CASRDRVRGANVLTF.

Written as DNA, the CDR3 is TGTGCCACCGCGCTGCGGGAGACTTCAGATACGCAGTATTTT. It is translated as CATALRETSDTQYF. V gene TRBV7-9 combines with J gene TRBJ2-3; 7 positions match TRBD2. The CDR3 loop spans 14 amino acids. V lost 10 bases to trimming and J lost 4 bases; unmatched junction nucleotides: 11. Germline assignment: CDR1 SEHNR and CDR2 FQNEAQ (reference sequence).

The CDR3 DNA follows: TGTGCCAGCAGCTTAGCGTTTTGGGGGGGGGAGACCCAGTACTTC. This translates into CASSLAFWGGETQYF. The chain combines TRBV7-9 with TRBJ2-5; 7 nucleotides line up with TRBD2. Germline values: CDR1 SEHNR, CDR2 FQNEAQ (reference sequence). This CDR3 is built from 15 residues. The V and J ends lost 0 bases and 5 bases, in that order; junction bases with no gene match: 6.

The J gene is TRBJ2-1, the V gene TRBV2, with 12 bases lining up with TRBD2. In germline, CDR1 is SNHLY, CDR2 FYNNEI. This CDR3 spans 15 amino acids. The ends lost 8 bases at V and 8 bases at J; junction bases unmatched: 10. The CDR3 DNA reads TGTGCCAGCGGGGGGCTAGCGGGGGGGCCCCATGAGCAGTTCTTC. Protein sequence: CASGGLAGGPHEQFF.

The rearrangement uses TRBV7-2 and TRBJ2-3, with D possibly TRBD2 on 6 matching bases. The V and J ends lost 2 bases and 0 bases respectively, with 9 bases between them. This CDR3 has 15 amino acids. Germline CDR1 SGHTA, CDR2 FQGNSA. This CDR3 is CASSLIADSTDTQYF. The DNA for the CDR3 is TGTGCCAGCAGCTTAATAGCGGATAGCACAGATACGCAGTATTTT.

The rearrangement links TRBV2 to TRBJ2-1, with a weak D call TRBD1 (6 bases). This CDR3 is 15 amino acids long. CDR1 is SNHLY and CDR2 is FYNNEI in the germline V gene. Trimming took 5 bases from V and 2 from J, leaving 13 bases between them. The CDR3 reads CASSMDRLTYNEQFF. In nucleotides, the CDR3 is TGTGCCAGCAGTATGGACAGACTTACCTACAATGAGCAGTTCTTC.

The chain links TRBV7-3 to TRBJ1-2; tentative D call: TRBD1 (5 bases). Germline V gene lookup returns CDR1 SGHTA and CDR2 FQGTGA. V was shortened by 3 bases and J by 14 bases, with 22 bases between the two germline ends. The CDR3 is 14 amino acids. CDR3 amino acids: CASSLESNSGIITF. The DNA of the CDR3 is TGTGCCAGCAGCTTGGAATCTAACTCAGGGATCATAACCTTC.

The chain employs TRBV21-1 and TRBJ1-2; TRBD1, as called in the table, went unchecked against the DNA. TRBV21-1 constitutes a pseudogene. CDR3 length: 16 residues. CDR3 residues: CASSKALHQGSYGYTF. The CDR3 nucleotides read TGTGCCAGCAGCAAAGCGCTCCATCAGGGAAGCTATGGCTACACCTTC.

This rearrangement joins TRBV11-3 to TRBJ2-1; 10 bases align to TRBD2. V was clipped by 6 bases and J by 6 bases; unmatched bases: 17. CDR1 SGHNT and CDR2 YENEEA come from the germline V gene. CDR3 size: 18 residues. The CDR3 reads CASRMYAAGGPFANEQFF. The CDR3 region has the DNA TGTGCCAGCAGGATGTATGCAGCGGGAGGGCCCTTCGCCAATGAGCAGTTCTTC.

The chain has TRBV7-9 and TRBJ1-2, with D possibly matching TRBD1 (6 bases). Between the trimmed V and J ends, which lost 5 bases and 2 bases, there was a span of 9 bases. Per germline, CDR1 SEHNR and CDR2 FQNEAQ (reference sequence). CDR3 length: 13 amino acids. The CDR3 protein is CASSRTENYGYTF. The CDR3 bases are TGTGCCAGCAGCCGGACAGAGAACTATGGCTACACCTTC.

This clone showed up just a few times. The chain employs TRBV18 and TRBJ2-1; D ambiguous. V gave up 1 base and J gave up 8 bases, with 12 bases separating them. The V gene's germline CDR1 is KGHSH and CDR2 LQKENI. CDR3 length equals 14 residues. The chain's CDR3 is CASSPLQVKDEQFF. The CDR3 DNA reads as TGTGCCAGCTCACCACTTCAGGTCAAAGATGAGCAGTTCTTC.

The CDR3 loop is CARASRGQGAFF. The CDR3 coding sequence is TGTGCCAGGGCCTCCAGGGGGCAGGGAGCTTTCTTT. The chain carries TRBV21-1 and TRBJ1-1; TRBD1, the table's D call, was not compared with the DNA. TRBV21-1 is reported as a pseudogene. The CDR3 runs 12 residues.

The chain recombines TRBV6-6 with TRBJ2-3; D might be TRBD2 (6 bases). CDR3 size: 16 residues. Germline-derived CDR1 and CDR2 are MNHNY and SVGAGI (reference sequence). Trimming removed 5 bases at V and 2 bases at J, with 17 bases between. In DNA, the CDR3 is TGTGCCAGCAGTCCCCTAGCGCCTACCCTCACAGATACGCAGTATTTT. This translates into CASSPLAPTLTDTQYF.